This T cell receptor (beta chain) comes out of a study of blood T cell repertoires in COVID-19. Turning to the study itself: Specimens from acute and convalescent COVID-19 originated in the United States, Italy and Spain.

The protocol was immunoSEQ multiplex PCR, while the TCRdb copy is restricted to in-frame clones and leaves out a portion. The data contain 150,000 to 180,000 clones, 84% of them seen just once; the ten biggest clones take up around a tenth. Germline CDR1 is MNHEY and CDR2 is SVGEGT. The V end was cut by 4 bases, the J end by 6 bases, with 17 bases between. CDR3 length: 15 amino acids. V and J are TRBV6-2 or TRBV6-3 and TRBJ2-3; possible D gene TRBD1, 6 bases. Sequenced: peripheral blood. The origin of this receptor is a woman aged 45-65 years with acute or convalescent COVID-19. The CDR3 coding sequence is TGTGCCAGCAGTTCGTCCCCCACTGACAGGGATACGCAGTATTTT. This gives the protein CASSSSPTDRDTQYF.